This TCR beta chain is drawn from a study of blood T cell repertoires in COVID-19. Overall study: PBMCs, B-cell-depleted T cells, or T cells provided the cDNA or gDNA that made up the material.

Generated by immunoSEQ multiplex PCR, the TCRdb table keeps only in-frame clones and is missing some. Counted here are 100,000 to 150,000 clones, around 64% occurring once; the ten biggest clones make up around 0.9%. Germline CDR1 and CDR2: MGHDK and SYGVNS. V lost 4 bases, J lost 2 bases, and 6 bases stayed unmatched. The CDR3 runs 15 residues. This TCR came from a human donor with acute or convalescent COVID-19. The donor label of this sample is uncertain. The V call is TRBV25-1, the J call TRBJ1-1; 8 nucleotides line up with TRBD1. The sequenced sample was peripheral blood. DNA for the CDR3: TGTGCCAGCAGTGTCCAGGGGGCGAAAAACACTGAAGCTTTCTTT. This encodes CASSVQGAKNTEAFF.